Below, 26 T cell receptor beta chains from the same sample are listed, as sequenced in a study of blood T cell repertoires in COVID-19. The table came from immunoSEQ multiplex PCR; TCRdb's copy has only in-frame clones and leaves some out. The sample yields 150,000 or so clones, roughly 93% seen once. The sequencing sample was made of peripheral blood. The receptors stem from a man in his late teens or twenties with acute or convalescent COVID-19.

The J gene is TRBJ2-3, the V gene TRBV28; 7 positions match TRBD2. CDR1 and CDR2 (germline): MDHEN, SYDVKM. The CDR3 covers 16 residues. Trimming at V came to 4 bases and at J to 2 bases, leaving 9 bases not matched to a gene. The chain's CDR3 is CASSSRGTIYTDTQYF. In DNA form, the CDR3 reads TGTGCCAGCAGTTCGCGGGGGACGATCTACACAGATACGCAGTATTTT.

The table lists this clone with a count of one. V gene TRBV7-9 combines with J gene TRBJ1-1; 8 nucleotides agree with TRBD1. Germline V gives CDR1 SEHNR, CDR2 FQNEAQ (reference sequence). CDR3 length: 15 amino acids. With V trimmed by 5 bases and J by 3 bases, 8 bases remained unmatched. CDR3 coding DNA: TGTGCCAGCAGCCGAACAATACAGGGGGACACTGAAGCTTTCTTT. Encoded protein: CASSRTIQGDTEAFF.

The V gene is TRBV21-1, the J gene TRBJ2-7; the table's D call of TRBD2 was not tested on the DNA. TRBV21-1 is recorded as a pseudogene. CDR3 length equals 14 residues. CDR3 loop: CASLKTRTYYEQYF. The CDR3 coding sequence is TGTGCCAGCCTTAAGACGAGGACTTACTACGAGCAGTACTTC.

This chain uses TRBV6-4 with TRBJ2-3; the match to TRBD2 covers 7 bases. This CDR3 contains 14 residues. Looked up from germline, CDR1 is MRHNA and CDR2 is SNTAGT. V was pared by 2 bases and J by 1 base, with 0 bases of the junction left unmatched. This chain's CDR3 is CASSDAGGTDTQYF. The CDR3 coding sequence is TGTGCCAGCAGTGACGCGGGGGGCACAGATACGCAGTATTTT.

The chain uses TRBV29-1 and TRBJ2-6; D not resolved. Trimming cost V 4 bases and J 12 bases, with 10 bases left between them. The germline CDR1 and CDR2 sequences are SQVTM and ANQGSEA. This CDR3 region has 11 residues. The CDR3 protein is CSVGVGVVLTF. CDR3 sequence (DNA): TGCAGCGTTGGGGTGGGCGTCGTCCTGACTTTC.

This rearrangement joins TRBV27 to TRBJ1-1; D call uncertain. The germline CDR1 and CDR2 sequences are MNHEY and SMNVEV (reference sequence). The CDR3 has 14 amino acids. Between the trimmed V and J ends, which lost 4 bases and 5 bases, there was a span of 14 bases. CDR3 in amino acids: CASSSPAGGTEAFF. The CDR3 DNA is TGTGCCAGCAGTTCGCCCGCGGGAGGGACTGAAGCTTTCTTT.

J is TRBJ1-6 and V is TRBV28; the match to TRBD1 covers 9 bases. Germline CDR1 MDHEN, CDR2 SYDVKM. CDR3 size: 13 residues. The V and J ends lost 8 bases and 9 bases, in that order; junction bases with no gene match: 5. This CDR3 reads CASRGQGSSPLHF. CDR3 nucleotide sequence: TGTGCCAGCCGGGGACAGGGTAGTTCACCCCTCCACTTT.

The chain recombines TRBV7-2 with TRBJ2-5; 9 bases agree with TRBD1. Germline trimming cut 1 base from V and 5 bases from J; bases unmatched to any gene: 11. CDR1 and CDR2 (germline): SGHTA, FQGNSA. This CDR3 is built from 17 residues. The CDR3 region is CASSLGLNRGLLETQYF. CDR3 nucleotide sequence: TGTGCCAGCAGCTTAGGGCTAAACAGGGGGCTATTGGAGACCCAGTACTTC. Drawing the rest from reference TRBV7-2 and TRBJ2-5, the complete variable domain is GAGVSQSPSNKVTEKGKDVELRCDPISGHTALYWYRQSLGQGLEFLIYFQGNSAPDKSGLPSDRFSAERTGGSVSTLTIQRTQQEDSAVYLCASSLGLNRGLLETQYFGPGTRLLVL.

This chain links TRBV11-2 with TRBJ1-6; no definite D call. Germline CDR1 reads SGHAT; CDR2 reads FQNNGV. CDR3 length equals 12 residues. V lost 1 base and J 12 bases, leaving 7 bases between the germline ends. In DNA, the CDR3 is TGTGCCAGCAGCTTAGTGGCCGAACCCCTCCACTTT. This translates into CASSLVAEPLHF.

This chain uses TRBV6-5 with TRBJ2-1; 12 bases line up with TRBD2. CDR1 is MNHEY, CDR2 SVGAGI, per germline. The ends lost 6 bases at V and 8 bases at J; junction bases unmatched: 8. The CDR3 has 15 residues. CDR3 DNA: TGTGCCAGCAGCCTCCTAGCGGGAGGGGTTGATGAGCAGTTCTTC. Protein product: CASSLLAGGVDEQFF.

A single count supports this clone. V usage is TRBV24-1 and J usage is TRBJ1-6, with D hard to call. Germline assignment: CDR1 KGHDR and CDR2 SFDVKD. This CDR3 is 13 amino acids long. Deletions cut 12 bases from V and 7 bases from J, with 15 bases between. The CDR3 region has the DNA TGTGCCGCCCAACAGAACTTAAATTCACCCCTCCACTTT. Protein: CAAQQNLNSPLHF.

This chain uses TRBV9 with TRBJ2-7; 9 bases match TRBD1. The CDR3 length is 15 residues. In germline, CDR1 is SGDLS, CDR2 YYNGEE. The ends lost 0 bases at V and 5 bases at J; junction bases unmatched: 6. The CDR3 spells CASSVEGQGNHEQYF. CDR3 sequence (DNA): TGTGCCAGCAGCGTAGAGGGACAGGGTAACCACGAGCAGTACTTC.

V and J are TRBV18 and TRBJ2-7; D is unclear. The germline V and J ends were trimmed by 0 bases and 5 bases, with 14 bases remaining between them. From germline, CDR1 is KGHSH and CDR2 LQKENI. The CDR3 consists of 15 residues. Here the CDR3 reads CASSPPALLRNEQYF. DNA for the CDR3: TGTGCCAGCTCACCACCGGCACTCCTGCGGAACGAGCAGTACTTC. Full variable domain (outside the CDR3, taken from reference TRBV18 and TRBJ2-7): NAGVMQNPRHLVRRRGQEARLRCSPMKGHSHVYWYRQLPEEGLKFMVYLQKENIIDESGMPKERFSAEFPKEGPSILRIQQVVRGDSAAYFCASSPPALLRNEQYFGPGTRLTVT.

The chain recombines TRBV6-2 or TRBV6-3 with TRBJ2-7, with D perhaps matching TRBD1 (5 bases). CDR1 is MNHEY, CDR2 SVGEGT, per germline. V gave up 0 bases and J gave up 2 bases, with 11 bases separating them. This CDR3 has 15 residues. CDR3 residues: CASSYSRGPTYEQYF. The CDR3 DNA follows: TGTGCCAGCAGTTACTCTAGGGGCCCAACCTACGAGCAGTACTTC.

The V gene is TRBV2, the J gene TRBJ2-2; 7 positions match TRBD1. The CDR3 loop spans 14 amino acids. CDR1 is SNHLY and CDR2 is FYNNEI in the germline V gene. J gave up 3 bases and V 11 bases, and 9 bases lay outside the gene matches. As DNA, the CDR3 is TGTGCCTCAGGGGGTGCAGGGCACACCGGGGAGCTGTTTTTT. Its protein product is CASGGAGHTGELFF.

This chain joins TRBV20-1 and TRBJ1-5; maybe TRBD1 (6 bases). The germline gives CDR1 DFQATT, CDR2 SNEGSKA (reference sequence). The CDR3 runs to 18 residues. Trimming left V 3 bases short and J 1 base short, with 22 bases between. CDR3 in amino acids: CSASLRGWVGRSNQPQHF. For the CDR3, the DNA is TGCAGTGCTAGTCTCAGGGGATGGGTGGGCCGGAGCAATCAGCCCCAGCATTTT.

V usage is TRBV9 and J usage is TRBJ2-2; 7 nucleotides match TRBD1. This CDR3 is 16 amino acids long. Germline-derived CDR1 and CDR2 are SGDLS and YYNGEE. The V gene end was trimmed by 3 bases and the J gene end by 4 bases; junction bases not matched to a gene: 9. The DNA of the CDR3 is TGTGCCAGCAGCGCACCTAGACAGGGATTCACCGGGGAGCTGTTTTTT. Translated, it gives CASSAPRQGFTGELFF.

The genes are TRBV4-1 and TRBJ2-7; D perhaps matches TRBD2 (5 bases). The CDR3 is 14 amino acids. With 4 bases removed from V and 5 bases from J, the gap between germline ends came to 15 bases. Per the germline V gene, CDR1 is MGHRA and CDR2 is YSYEKL. CDR3 coding DNA: TGCGCCAGCAGCCCTTCACTAGGATCTGACGAGCAGTACTTC. Translated, it gives CASSPSLGSDEQYF.

The V and J genes are TRBV3-1 (or the pseudogene TRBV3-2) and TRBJ2-7, with 7 bases lining up with TRBD2. Germline trimming cut 4 bases from V and 7 bases from J; bases unmatched to any gene: 7. The CDR3 has 13 residues. Germline V lookup: CDR1 LGHDT, CDR2 YNNKEL (reference sequence). The CDR3 protein is CASSLLWTSEQYF. Here the CDR3 DNA reads TGTGCCAGCAGCCTTCTTTGGACTAGTGAGCAGTACTTC.

The V gene is TRBV20-1, the J gene TRBJ2-7, with 7 bases matching TRBD2. Trimming cost V 3 bases and J 3 bases; bases outside gene matches: 8. The CDR3 has 14 residues. Germline lookup yields CDR1 DFQATT and CDR2 SNEGSKA (reference sequence). CDR3 sequence (DNA): TGCAGTGCTAGTCCCCCAGGGAGGGACTACGAGCAGTACTTC. Translated: CSASPPGRDYEQYF.

This sequence joins TRBV11-2 and TRBJ2-7, with a possible D match to TRBD1 (6 bases). This CDR3 region has 14 residues. CDR1 SGHAT and CDR2 FQNNGV come from the germline V gene. V was shortened by 0 bases and J by 4 bases, with 10 bases between the two germline ends. The CDR3: CASSLEGHLYEQYF. The CDR3 nucleotides read TGTGCCAGCAGCTTAGAGGGACATCTTTACGAGCAGTACTTC. Filled out from reference TRBV11-2 and TRBJ2-7, the complete variable domain reads EAGVAQSPRYKIIEKRQSVAFWCNPISGHATLYWYQQILGQGPKLLIQFQNNGVVDDSQLPKDRFSAERLKGVDSTLKIQPAKLEDSAVYLCASSLEGHLYEQYFGPGTRLTVT.

This clone turned up a few times. V usage is TRBV4-1 and J usage is TRBJ1-3; TRBD1 agrees at 7 bases. V shed 3 bases and J 1 base; nucleotides not matched to a gene: 9. This CDR3 region has 17 residues. Germline V gives CDR1 MGHRA, CDR2 YSYEKL. The CDR3 DNA follows: TGCGCCAGCAGCCACGGAGGAGGGGGCGCTTCTGGAAACACCATATATTTT. Translation: CASSHGGGGASGNTIYF.

CDR3 protein: CASSRGGLYNEQFF. DNA for the CDR3: TGTGCCAGCAGTCGCGGGGGGCTTTACAATGAGCAGTTCTTC. V gene TRBV25-1 combines with J gene TRBJ2-1; 8 nucleotides align to TRBD2. The CDR3 has 14 residues. Losses at the gene ends were 5 bases for V and 4 bases for J; bases not matched to a gene: 4. Germline CDR1 reads MGHDK; CDR2 reads SYGVNS. The full variable domain, rest sourced from reference TRBV25-1 and TRBJ2-1, is EADIYQTPRYLVIGTGKKITLECSQTMGHDKMYWYQQDPGMELHLIHYSYGVNSTEKGDLSSESTVSRIRTEHFPLTLESARPSHTSQYLCASSRGGLYNEQFFGPGTRLTVL.

The chain uses TRBV5-1 and TRBJ1-1; 11 bases are shared with TRBD1. Germline V lookup: CDR1 SGHRS, CDR2 YFSETQ. This CDR3 is built from 15 residues. V trimming: 4 bases; J trimming: 4 bases; junction bases outside the gene matches: 6. The DNA for the CDR3 is TGCGCCAGCAGCGCCTATGGACAGGGGGCCACTGAAGCTTTCTTT. This encodes CASSAYGQGATEAFF.

The V gene is TRBV9, the J gene TRBJ2-3, with a weak D call TRBD1 (5 bases). The V end was cut by 2 bases, the J end by 5 bases, with 12 bases between. The CDR3 totals 14 residues. The germline CDR1 and CDR2 sequences are SGDLS and YYNGEE. The CDR3 loop is CASSVDPGRDTQYF. CDR3 nucleotides: TGTGCCAGCAGCGTGGACCCAGGGCGAGATACGCAGTATTTT. The full variable domain, with the rest looked up from reference TRBV9 and TRBJ2-3, is DSGVTQTPKHLITATGQRVTLRCSPRSGDLSVYWYQQSLDQGLQFLIQYYNGEERAKGNILERFSAQQFPDLHSELNLSSLELGDSALYFCASSVDPGRDTQYFGPGTRLTVL.

The chain combines TRBV6-5 with TRBJ1-1; D is uncertain. The CDR3 runs to 12 residues. V lost 11 bases, J lost 4 bases, and 14 bases lay in between. The germline V gene encodes CDR1 MNHEY and CDR2 SVGAGI. Here the CDR3 reads CAVHSAGTEAFF. CDR3 coding DNA: TGTGCCGTACACTCAGCGGGCACTGAAGCTTTCTTT.